Listed here is a single T cell receptor (beta chain). In its sample, this clone was seen a few times. Its target antigen remains unknown. Base-call qualities are not available, and no considerably larger clone is one nucleotide away. These data are taken from a study of a mutant IDH1 vaccine in newly diagnosed glioma (dated by TCRdb to the early 2020s). Concerning the study at large: In the chemotherapy-containing groups, vaccination started alongside temozolomide cycles, whereas in patients who had radiotherapy alone it started 4-6 weeks after radiotherapy. Of the roughly 30 treated patients, 62.5% were male and around 40% were female, and a mean age of 40.4 years was recorded. Before enrollment, most patients had been given radiochemotherapy with temozolomide as standard therapy, while the rest had received either radiotherapy alone or temozolomide alone. For exploratory analyses, fewer than 30 treated patients had longitudinal TCRB deep sequencing done wherever samples were available. The week-35 safety follow-up took place at visit V12, and the week-47 end of study took place at visit V13. Peripheral blood samples were drawn at six visits, namely V03 (baseline), V05, V07, V10, V12 and V13.

The library relied on the immunoSEQ multiplex PCR assay. Following the manufacturer's protocol, the hsTCRB Kit was used to amplify rearranged TCR beta chain sequences. Sequencing of TCRB libraries was carried out on an Illumina MiSeq. The authors processed their data as follows. Demultiplexing, trimming and gene mapping were performed with the kit vendor's proprietary platform. The source is immuneACCESS, and TCRdb retained only in-frame sequences with V and J called. Part of the clones is not carried over; for the studies checked, unresolved V genes explain less than half of this, and the remainder is unexplained. D and trimming were read from the DNA, whereas the V and J calls and clone size are those reported in that table. Here the sample has about 48,000 clones; under 85% occur a single time. The ten largest make up 5.5% to 8.5% of the sample. In the paper's terms, the time point label means: week 35, safety follow-up. Every vaccine dose consisted of 300 ug of a 20-mer mutant IDH1 peptide in Montanide, administered subcutaneously together with topical imiquimod. Across visits V03 through V10, patients got a total of eight vaccinations, given in weeks 1, 3, 5, 7, 11, 15, 19 and 23. The donors had newly diagnosed IDH1-mutant astrocytomas of WHO grade 3 or 4 that showed loss of nuclear ATRX. The samples were drawn from NOA16, a multicentre, single-arm, open-label phase I trial in Germany that tested a mutant IDH1 peptide vaccine in humans for the first time. Genomic DNA for TCRB sequencing was extracted from EDTA blood using the DNeasy Blood and Tissue Kit.

Results and caveats for the whole study, not just this receptor: PBMC samples for TCRB deep sequencing were selected based on availability. The authors stated that sample limitations prevented analyses of patient blood samples from being reproduced. No apparent relationship was observed between pseudoprogression and alterations in the top peripheral T cell clonotypes detected by TCRB sequencing. Immune responses induced by the vaccine were seen in approximately 92% of patients across multiple MHC alleles.

The CDR1 and CDR2 encoded by the germline V gene are ENHRY and SYGVKD. CDR3 length: 15 amino acids, cysteine to phenylalanine. The entry retains the CDR3 DNA only, 45 bases that are in frame from base 1. V lost 0 bases and J lost 3 bases; the stretch between them is 12 bases long. The sequence derives from a man aged 35 to 55 with glioma. Specimen: PBMCs, collected from a glioma patient whose treatment included an IDH1 peptide vaccine. The chain was built from TRBV10-3 and TRBJ2-7, with the D gene not clear enough to name. The nucleotide sequence reads TGTGCCATCAGTGAGTCCGAGTCTGCTAGCTACGAGCAGTACTTC. Translated, it gives CAISESESASYEQYF.